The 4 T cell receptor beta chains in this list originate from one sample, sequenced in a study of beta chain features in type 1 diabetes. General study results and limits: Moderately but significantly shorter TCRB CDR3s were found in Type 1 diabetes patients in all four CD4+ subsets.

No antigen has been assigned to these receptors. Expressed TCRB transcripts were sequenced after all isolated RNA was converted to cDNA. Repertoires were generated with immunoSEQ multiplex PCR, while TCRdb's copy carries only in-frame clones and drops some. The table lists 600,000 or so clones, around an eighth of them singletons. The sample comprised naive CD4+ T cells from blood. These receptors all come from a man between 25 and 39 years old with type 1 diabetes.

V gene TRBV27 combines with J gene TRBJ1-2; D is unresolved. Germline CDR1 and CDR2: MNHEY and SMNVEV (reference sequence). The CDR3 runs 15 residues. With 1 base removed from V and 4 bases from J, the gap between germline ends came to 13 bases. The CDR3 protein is CASSLLGSLSYGYTF. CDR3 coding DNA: TGTGCCAGCAGTTTATTGGGAAGTTTGAGCTATGGCTACACCTTC.

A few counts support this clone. The CDR3 is CASSLNWGAYEQYF. For the CDR3, the DNA is TGTGCCAGCAGCTTAAATTGGGGGGCCTACGAGCAGTACTTC. This chain connects TRBV7-2 to TRBJ2-7, with D possibly TRBD2 on 6 matching bases. Trimming stripped 2 bases from V and 2 bases from J, with 10 bases between. Germline lookup yields CDR1 SGHTA and CDR2 FQGNSA. The CDR3 length is 14 residues.

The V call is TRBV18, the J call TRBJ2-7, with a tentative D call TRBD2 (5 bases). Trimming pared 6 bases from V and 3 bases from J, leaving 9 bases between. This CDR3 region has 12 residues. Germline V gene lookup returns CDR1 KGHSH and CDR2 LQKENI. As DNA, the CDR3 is TGTGCCAGCTCCAATGAGGGCTACGAGCAGTACTTC. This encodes CASSNEGYEQYF. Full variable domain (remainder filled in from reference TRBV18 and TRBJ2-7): NAGVMQNPRHLVRRRGQEARLRCSPMKGHSHVYWYRQLPEEGLKFMVYLQKENIIDESGMPKERFSAEFPKEGPSILRIQQVVRGDSAAYFCASSNEGYEQYFGPGTRLTVT.

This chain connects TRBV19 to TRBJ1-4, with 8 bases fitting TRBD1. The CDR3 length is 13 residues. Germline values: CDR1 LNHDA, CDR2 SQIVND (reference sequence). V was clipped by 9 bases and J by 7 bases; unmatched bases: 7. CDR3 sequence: CASKDREGEKLFF. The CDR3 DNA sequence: TGTGCCAGCAAGGACAGGGAAGGTGAAAAACTGTTTTTT. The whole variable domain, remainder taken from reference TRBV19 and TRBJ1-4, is DGGITQSPKYLFRKEGQNVTLSCEQNLNHDAMYWYRQDPGQGLRLIYYSQIVNDFQKGDIAEGYSVSREKKESFPLTVTSAQKNPTAFYLCASKDREGEKLFFGSGTQLSVL.